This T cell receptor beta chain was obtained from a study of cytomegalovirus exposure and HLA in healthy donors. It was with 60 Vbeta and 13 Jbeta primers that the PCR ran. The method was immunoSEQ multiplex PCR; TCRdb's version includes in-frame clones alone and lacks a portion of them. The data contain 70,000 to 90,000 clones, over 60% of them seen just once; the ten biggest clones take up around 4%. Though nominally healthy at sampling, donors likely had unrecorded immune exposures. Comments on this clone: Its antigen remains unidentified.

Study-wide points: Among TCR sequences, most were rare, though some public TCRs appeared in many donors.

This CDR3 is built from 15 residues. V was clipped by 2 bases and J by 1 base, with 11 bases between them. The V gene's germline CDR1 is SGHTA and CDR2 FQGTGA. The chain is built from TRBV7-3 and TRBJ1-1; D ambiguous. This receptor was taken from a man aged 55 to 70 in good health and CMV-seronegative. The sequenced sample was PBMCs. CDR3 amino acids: CASSLGLTSNTEAFF. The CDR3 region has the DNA TGTGCCAGCAGCTTAGGGCTAACCTCGAACACTGAAGCTTTCTTT. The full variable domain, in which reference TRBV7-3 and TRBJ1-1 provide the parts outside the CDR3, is GAGVSQTPSNKVTEKGKYVELRCDPISGHTALYWYRQSLGQGPEFLIYFQGTGAADDSGLPNDRFFAVRPEGSVSTLKIQRTERGDSAVYLCASSLGLTSNTEAFFGQGTRLTVV.